This T cell receptor beta chain was observed in a study of response to subunit inactivated influenza vaccine. Overall study results and limits: The authors put forward the suggestion that each seasonal influenza vaccination may bring in only a limited number of new T cells.

One entry per CDR3 protein, called by TCRdb with MiXCR from the RT-PCR reads. The table lists 650,000 to 800,000 distinct CDR3 sequences, roughly 13% of them singletons, with 5.5% to 7% in the top ten. Deletions cut 5 bases from V and 1 base from J, with 12 bases between. The germline V gene has CDR1 SGHTA and CDR2 FQGNSA. The CDR3 has 14 residues. As concerns this clonotype: Its antigen is not identified.

The sequence derives from a man aged 50 or older who received an inactivated influenza vaccine. This specimen consisted of PBMCs from blood, obtained 14 to 15 days before vaccination. The chain combines TRBV7-2 with TRBJ2-7; TRBD2 might be the D (5 bases). CDR3 nucleotide sequence: TGTGCCAGCAGCATCCAAGGCGGGTCCTACGAGCAGTACTTC. It encodes CASSIQGGSYEQYF.